This T cell receptor beta chain was captured by sequencing in a study of CD8+CD57+ T cells in acquired aplastic anemia. Study-wide results and limits: Nearly 30 CD8+ CDR3 sequences were shared between patients and controls. No significant patient-versus-control difference appeared in CD8+ Simpson's diversity.

By flow cytometry, patients selected for sequencing had shown an expansion of CD8+CD57+ cells. Both TCR beta VDJ combination and CDR3 sequence profiling were carried out. Genomic DNA was the template for this profiling. One entry per CDR3 protein results from TCRdb running MiXCR on the reads. The sample consists of around 150,000 distinct CDR3 sequences, roughly two thirds of them appearing once. The CDR3 totals 18 residues. Trimming cost V 6 bases and J 3 bases; bases outside gene matches: 14. From germline, CDR1 is LNHNV and CDR2 YYDKDF (reference sequence). As concerns this clonotype: Its antigen is not identified.

Sample: sorted CD4+, CD8+, or CD8+CD57+ T cells (not recorded which) from PBMCs. This chain connects TRBV15 to TRBJ2-2, with 9 bases aligning to TRBD1. The receptor's source is a human donor with aplastic anemia. CDR3 amino acids: CATSEPGQGLIDTGELFF. CDR3 coding DNA: TGTGCCACCAGTGAACCGGGACAGGGTCTAATCGACACCGGGGAGCTGTTTTTT.